Given below is one T cell receptor beta chain in context. Its antigen remains undetermined. There are no base qualities to consult, and no much larger clone falls within one base. The data originate from a study of blood T cell repertoires in COVID-19 (dated by TCRdb to between 2020 and 2021). Broadly, across the study: Samples covering the acute and convalescent phases of COVID-19 were provided by collaborators in the United States, Italy and Spain. The prospective study material was composed of cDNA or gDNA derived from T cells, B-cell-depleted T cells, or PBMCs. The sample metadata nearly always contained a de-identified subject ID, COVID-19 status, age in years and sex. The samples were drawn from the first 160 participants of the ongoing ImmuneRACE study and from 1,254 subjects provided by 6 global collaborators. Where available, HLA class I and class II types were taken from metadata supplied by the sample provider and were not determined by assay-based typing. Deeply sampled blood TCRbeta repertoires from subjects exposed to, actively infected with, or recovered from COVID-19 were included in the dataset. A freely available public database, intended as a resource for researchers studying the immune response to SARS-CoV-2, is where the repertoires were released.

The paper's findings and limits, for the study overall: The amount of clinical and demographic metadata varied by source and participant and was provided uncurated.

TCRbeta CDR3 regions were amplified from genomic DNA by means of the immunoSEQ Assay, a bias-controlled multiplex PCR. The study's processing was this. Within the assay, amplification of reference gene primers was used to estimate how many nucleated cells each sample contained. Sequence reads were collapsed and filtered to measure the absolute abundance of every unique TCRbeta CDR3 rearrangement. For each sample, productive Simpson clonality was calculated as the square root of Simpson's diversity index across productive rearrangements. TCRdb stores this immuneACCESS table with in-frame sequences only. Part of the clones is absent; in the studies checked, under half of the shortfall reflects unresolved V genes, and no reason is known for the rest. V and J calls and clone size come straight from that table; D and trimming were deduced from the DNA. For this sample there are about 280,000 clones; over 85% appear just once. The leading ten clones occupy approximately 2% of the sample.

Enrolling through a virtual design, the prospective study's participants ranged in age from roughly 18 to 89 years and lived across 24 United States geographic areas. To assign participants to cohorts, the prospective study relied on clinical history that participants themselves reported in a screening survey and a study questionnaire. For ImmuneRACE Cohort 3, a participant was defined as recovered based on two consecutive negative NP/OP PCR tests, clearance by a healthcare professional, or resolution of symptoms. In the prospective study, mobile phlebotomists collected whole blood, serum and a nasopharyngeal or oropharyngeal swab from each participant. Prospective study participants could optionally give additional blood draws and questionnaires over a roughly 2-month period. Before DNA extraction, blood samples from the prospective study were shipped at room temperature or frozen. Including the terminal cysteine and phenylalanine, the CDR3 comprises 13 residues. Of the read, only the CDR3 DNA is kept; its 39 bases are in frame from base 1. CDR1 and CDR2, looked up from the germline V gene, are MNHEY and SVGAGI. V and J are truncated by 6 bases and 6 bases respectively, leaving an intervening sequence of 14 bases.

The clonotype originates from a woman aged 55-75 years who had recovered from COVID-19. The sample comprised PBMCs or T cells enriched from blood (not recorded which). The receptor chain draws on TRBV6-5 and TRBJ1-2, with the D gene uncertain. CDR3 region: CASRLDLNDGYTF. In nucleotides, the sequence is TGTGCCAGCAGACTAGACCTGAATGATGGCTACACCTTC.